This T cell receptor beta chain appears in the sequencing data of a study of shared clonotypes between healthy human individuals. A few counts support this clone. Profiling relied on immunoSEQ multiplex PCR, and the TCRdb table lists in-frame clones only, not all of them. The sample lists 2,500,000 or so clones; about nine tenths were seen once. The V and J ends lost 6 bases and 5 bases, in that order; junction bases with no gene match: 5. CDR1 and CDR2 from the germline V gene are MDHEN and SYDVKM. This CDR3 contains 13 residues. This clonotype was obtained from a man aged 18 to 29 in good health. Some clones in this sample may be carry-over from other donors' samples. The sequenced material came from naive CD4+ T cells from PBMCs. The subset denotes: CD45RA+ positively selected. The genes are TRBV28 and TRBJ1-1; TRBD1 aligns across 8 bases. The CDR3 bases are TGTGCCAGCAGGCCAACAGGGGGAACTGAAGCTTTCTTT. Its protein is CASRPTGGTEAFF.